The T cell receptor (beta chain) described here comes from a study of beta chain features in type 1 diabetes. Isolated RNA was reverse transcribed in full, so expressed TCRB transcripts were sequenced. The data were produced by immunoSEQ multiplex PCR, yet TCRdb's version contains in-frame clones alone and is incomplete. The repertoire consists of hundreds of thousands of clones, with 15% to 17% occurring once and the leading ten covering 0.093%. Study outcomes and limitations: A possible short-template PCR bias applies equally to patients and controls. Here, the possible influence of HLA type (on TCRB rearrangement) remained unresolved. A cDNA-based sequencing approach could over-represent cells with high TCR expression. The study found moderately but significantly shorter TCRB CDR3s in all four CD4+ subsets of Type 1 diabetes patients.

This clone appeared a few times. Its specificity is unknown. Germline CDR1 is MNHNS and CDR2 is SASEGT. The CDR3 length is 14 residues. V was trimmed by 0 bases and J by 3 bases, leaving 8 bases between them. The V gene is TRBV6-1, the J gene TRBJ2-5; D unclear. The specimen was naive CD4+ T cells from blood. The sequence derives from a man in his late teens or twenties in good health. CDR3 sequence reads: CASSEASAKETQYF. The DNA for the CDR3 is TGTGCCAGCAGTGAAGCTTCCGCCAAAGAGACCCAGTACTTC.